Reported below is one T cell receptor (beta chain). It is unclear where the CDR3 begins or ends on the DNA, so no DNA is shown, and the CDR3 is as TCRdb lists it. This sample is part of a study of blood T cell repertoires in COVID-19. Whole-study context: Acute and convalescent COVID-19 specimens originated in the United States, Italy and Spain. T cells, B-cell-depleted T cells, or PBMCs supplied cDNA or gDNA.

As processed by the authors: Amplification from reference gene primers served as the basis for estimated nucleated cell counts. Measured with immunoSEQ multiplex PCR; TCRdb has only the in-frame clones, and not every one. The DNA was the basis for D and trimming; V, J and clone size are from that table. This sample yields hundreds of thousands of clones, of which 84% are seen a single time; about a sixth belongs to the top ten. CDR1 and CDR2 from the germline V gene are MNHEY and SVGAGI. The CDR3 has 15 residues if both end residues are counted. The genes are TRBV6-5 and TRBJ1-3. The material sequenced was peripheral blood. The source is a woman aged 80 or older with active or convalescent COVID-19. The CDR3 reads CASSSSGGTGNTIYF.